Presented here are 26 T cell receptor beta chains from one specimen sequenced in a study of tissue T cells after allogeneic stem cell transplantation. The data were produced by immunoSEQ multiplex PCR, yet TCRdb's version contains in-frame clones alone and is incomplete. The table lists fewer than 2,000 clones, approximately 60% of them singletons. Noted time point: mouse harvest day 7 after allogeneic transplant. Tail vein injection delivered 10^7 T-cell-depleted bone marrow cells and 10^6 splenic CD5+ T cells. The specimen was liver tissue. Receptors originate from a female BALB/c mouse given C57BL/6 T cells with graft-versus-host disease after an allogeneic hematopoietic cell transplant.

Concerning this clone: The listed genes are named as in mouse. The read comes to an end 1 residue before the CDR3 does, leaving the germline J gene to fill in the end. V is TRBV15 and J is TRBJ2-7, with D maybe TRBD2 (5 bases). The CDR3 has 13 amino acids. The ends were cut back, 7 bases at V and 6 bases at J, with 16 bases in the middle. Germline CDR1 is SGHND and CDR2 is FRSKSL. The CDR3 loop reads CASTLFGEFEQYF. The sequenced part of the CDR3 DNA is TGTGCCAGCACCCTTTTTGGGGAATTTGAACAGTAC. Full variable domain (rest looked up from reference TRBV15 and TRBJ2-7): DAGVTQTPRHEVAEKGQTIILKCEPVSGHNDLFWYRQTKIQGLELLSYFRSKSLMEDGGAFKDRFKAEMLNSSFSTLKIQPTEPKDSAVYLCASTLFGEFEQYFGPGTRLTVL.

A word on this clone: Gene names denote mouse genes. Read coverage stops 1 residue before the CDR3 terminus; the germline J gene supplies the remainder. The genes are TRBV26 and TRBJ2-4; D may be TRBD1 (7 bases). The germline gives CDR1 KGHPV, CDR2 FQNQEV (reference sequence). The CDR3 extends over 14 amino acids. The V gene lost 2 bases and the J gene lost 5 bases, with 11 bases spanning the gap. The CDR3 spells CASSLRGRGNTLYF. CDR3 DNA, as far as it was read: TGTGCCAGCAGTCTGAGGGGGCGCGGAAACACCTTGTAC. Full variable domain (remainder filled in from reference TRBV26 and TRBJ2-4): NSKVIQTPRYLVKGQGQKAKMRCIPEKGHPVVFWYQQNKNNEFKFLINFQNQEVLQQIDMTEKRFSAECPSNSPCSLEIQSSEAGDSALYLCASSLRGRGNTLYFGAGTRLSVL.

Concerning this clone: Genes and germline come from the mouse. The read gets to within 1 residue of the CDR3 end, and the germline J gene fills in the rest. V usage is TRBV26 and J usage is TRBJ2-3; 9 bases align to TRBD1. V shed 3 bases and J 0 bases; nucleotides not matched to a gene: 4. Germline lookup yields CDR1 KGHPV and CDR2 FQNQEV (reference sequence). The CDR3 runs to 16 residues. CDR3 bases read: TGTGCCAGCAGTCTCGACAGGGGGGCAAGTGCAGAAACGCTGTAT. Its protein is CASSLDRGASAETLY. The CDR3, in full, reads CASSLDRGASAETLYF.

Notes on this clone: The gene names given are mouse names. The CDR3 sequence: CASSLGGEQYF. Partial CDR3 DNA: TGTGCCAGCAGTCTGGGGGGCGAACAGTAC. This chain joins TRBV26 and TRBJ2-7, with D perhaps TRBD1 or TRBD2 (6 bases each). The read finishes 1 residue shy of the CDR3 end, and the germline J gene is used to complete it. Germline-derived CDR1 and CDR2 are KGHPV and FQNQEV (reference sequence). This CDR3 spans 11 amino acids. Trimming took 2 bases from V and 7 from J, leaving 6 bases between them.

About this clone itself: Gene names and germline refer to mouse. Coverage ceases 1 residue before the CDR3 finishes, and the germline J gene fills in the end. V gene TRBV26 combines with J gene TRBJ2-5; 8 bases agree with TRBD1. The trim removed 3 bases at V and 5 bases at J, leaving 4 bases unmatched. The CDR3 consists of 14 residues. The germline gives CDR1 KGHPV, CDR2 FQNQEV (reference sequence). CDR3 region: CASSLPGTGDTQYF. The DNA read from the CDR3 is TGTGCCAGCAGTCTTCCCGGGACAGGAGACACCCAGTAC.

As regards this clone: Genes and germline come from the mouse. Read coverage stops 1 residue before the CDR3 terminus; the germline J gene supplies the remainder. J is TRBJ1-6 and V is TRBV20; 7 bases fit TRBD1. TRBJ1-6 is an ORF; its function is uncertain. CDR1 is GFQATS, CDR2 STVNSAI, per germline. The CDR3 totals 14 residues. V lost 1 base, J lost 4 bases, and 1 base stayed unmatched. The CDR3 spells CGARGQGYNSPLYF. The CDR3 DNA, read in part, is TGTGGTGCTAGGGGACAGGGTTATAATTCGCCCCTCTAC.

As concerns this clone: Germline and genes: mouse. The read stops 1 residue short of the end of the CDR3; the missing end is completed from the germline J gene. This chain links TRBV26 with TRBJ2-3; a possible D gene is TRBD1 (6 bases). The CDR3 runs 12 residues. The germline CDR1 and CDR2 sequences are KGHPV and FQNQEV (reference sequence). Trimming cost V 6 bases and J 6 bases, with 10 bases left between them. CDR3 DNA, as far as it was read: TGTGCCAGCAGCCGGGACATCGAAACGCTGTAT. Translation: CASSRDIETLY. The full CDR3 reads CASSRDIETLYF.

To note about this clone: Gene names are mouse gene names. The CDR3 end lies 1 residue beyond the end of the read and is filled in from the germline J gene. The chain has TRBV2 and TRBJ1-2; no reliable D call. CDR1 is LGHNA, CDR2 YSYQKL, per germline. CDR3 length: 13 amino acids. V was pared by 4 bases and J by 0 bases, with 6 bases between. The DNA read from the CDR3 is TGTGCCAGCAGCCGAACCTCAAACTCCGACTACACC. This gives the protein CASSRTSNSDYT. The CDR3 in full is CASSRTSNSDYTF.

On this clone itself: Gene names are the mouse ones. The read comes to an end 1 residue before the CDR3 does, leaving the germline J gene to fill in the end. The rearrangement links TRBV5 to TRBJ2-7; no reliable D call. V lost 0 bases to trimming and J lost 3 bases, with 6 bases between them. The CDR3 totals 13 residues. Germline values: CDR1 LGHNA, CDR2 YNLKQL (reference sequence). The CDR3 region is CASSQDAVYEQYF. The CDR3 bases that were read are TGTGCCAGCAGCCAAGATGCAGTCTATGAACAGTAC.

This clone appeared a single time. The genes and germline here are from mouse. The DNA ends 1 residue before the CDR3 does, and the rest of the CDR3 is filled in from the germline J gene. The chain employs TRBV14 and TRBJ2-5; 8 nucleotides align to TRBD2. This CDR3 is built from 15 residues. V lost 2 bases to trimming and J lost 5 bases; unmatched junction nucleotides: 7. Germline values: CDR1 SGHDT, CDR2 FRDEAV. The CDR3 DNA, read in part, is TGTGCCAGCAGTTTAACCCTGGGGGGCTCAGACACCCAGTAC. This gives the protein CASSLTLGGSDTQY. In full, the CDR3 reads CASSLTLGGSDTQYF.

This clone is large (0.1 to 1%) within its sample. Genes and germline are mouse. The DNA ends 1 residue before the CDR3 does, and the rest of the CDR3 is filled in from the germline J gene. The chain recombines TRBV13-1 with TRBJ2-7, with D hard to call. V was clipped by 0 bases and J by 4 bases, with 8 bases between them. Germline CDR1 and CDR2: NSHNY and SYGAGN. The CDR3 is 13 amino acids. The DNA read from the CDR3 is TGTGCCAGCAGTGATGCACCGGGGTATGAACAGTAC. Translating gives CASSDAPGYEQY. The entire CDR3 is CASSDAPGYEQYF.

About this clone: Any gene name here is a mouse gene name. The read is 1 residue too short to cover the CDR3 end, so that end is filled in from the germline J gene. The chain uses TRBV13-3 and TRBJ2-4; D might be TRBD1 (6 bases). V gave up 5 bases and J gave up 1 base, with 14 bases separating them. In germline, CDR1 is NNHDY, CDR2 SYVADS. There are 15 residues in the CDR3. CDR3 sequence: CASRSRGRGQNTLYF. CDR3 bases read: TGTGCCAGCAGGTCCAGGGGAAGGGGTCAAAACACCTTGTAC.

By its share, this clone is large (0.1 to 1%). The genes are named according to mouse. The read terminates 1 residue before the CDR3 end, so the remaining end is supplied by the germline J gene. The chain recombines TRBV31 with TRBJ1-5; a possible D gene is TRBD1 (5 bases). V lost 5 bases, J lost 0 bases, and 8 bases lay in between. The CDR3 loop spans 13 amino acids. Germline V gene data show CDR1 as GKSSPN and CDR2 as SITVG. The CDR3 bases that were read are TGTGCCTGGGACAGTCCTAACAACCAGGCTCCGCTT. Translating gives CAWDSPNNQAPL. The whole CDR3 protein is CAWDSPNNQAPLF.

On this clone itself: Gene names are the mouse ones. The CDR3 end is not reached by the read, which stops 1 residue before it; the germline J gene fills it in. The J gene is TRBJ2-7, the V gene TRBV13-1; tentatively, D is TRBD2 (5 bases). Trimming pared 1 base from V and 7 bases from J, leaving 9 bases between. Germline lookup yields CDR1 NSHNY and CDR2 SYGAGN. CDR3 length equals 12 residues. The CDR3 sequence is CASSDLGWEQYF. The CDR3 bases that were read are TGTGCCAGCAGTGATCTGGGTTGGGAACAGTAC.

Note on this clone: Gene names are the mouse ones. The CDR3 is cut off 1 residue early in the read; its end comes from the germline J gene. The chain joins TRBV23 to TRBJ2-7; the tabulated D call, TRBD1, remains unverified against the DNA. The CDR3 has 13 residues. CDR1 and CDR2 from the germline V gene are KGHTA and FQNQQP. The CDR3 DNA, read in part, is TGCTCCAGCAGTCAGCCGACAGGGCGGGAACAGTAC. Protein product: CSSSQPTGREQY. The CDR3 in full is CSSSQPTGREQYF. Looking up the rest from reference TRBV23 and TRBJ2-7 gives the full variable domain: DAAVTQKPRYLIKMKGQEAEMKCIPEKGHTAVFWYQQKQSKELKFLIYFQNQQPLDQIDMVKERFSAVCPSSSLCSLGIRTCEAEDSALYLCSSSQPTGREQYFGPGTRLTVL.

Comments on this clone: Mouse gene names and germline throughout. CDR3 DNA (partial): TGTGCCTGGAGTCTGGGGCGCGATGCAGAAACGCTGTAT. This sequence encodes CAWSLGRDAETLY. Given in full, the CDR3 is CAWSLGRDAETLYF. The chain combines TRBV31 with TRBJ2-3; TRBD1 or TRBD2 may be the D gene (5 bases each). The missing CDR3 end, 1 residue past where the read stops, is filled in from the germline J gene. This CDR3 region has 14 residues. Germline CDR1 reads GKSSPN; CDR2 reads SITVG. V lost 0 bases to trimming and J lost 2 bases, with 9 bases between them.

Concerning this clone: Gene names are the mouse ones. The read stops 1 residue short of the end of the CDR3; the missing end is completed from the germline J gene. The chain recombines TRBV3 with TRBJ2-4; possible D gene TRBD1, 7 bases. Trimming shortened V by 2 bases and J by 4 bases, and 10 bases separated the two germline ends. CDR1 SNHLY and CDR2 FYNGKV come from the germline V gene (reference sequence). The CDR3 runs to 14 residues. Incomplete CDR3 DNA: TGTGCCAGCAGCTTAAGGGGGCGGGAAAACACCTTGTAC. Encoded protein: CASSLRGRENTLY. The full-length CDR3 reads as CASSLRGRENTLYF.

A word on this clone: The listed genes are named as in mouse. From the germline J gene comes the end of the CDR3, since the read stops 1 residue before it. The rearrangement joins TRBV14 to TRBJ1-1, with D hard to call. V shed 1 base and J shed 6 bases, with 4 bases lying between them. Germline V lookup: CDR1 SGHDT, CDR2 FRDEAV. The CDR3 loop spans 11 amino acids. The sequenced part of the CDR3 DNA is TGTGCCAGCAGTTTCACAGCAGAAGTCTTC. Translating gives CASSFTAEVF. The CDR3 as a whole reads CASSFTAEVFF.

The sample holds a few counts of this clone. Gene names follow the mouse nomenclature. The read finishes 1 residue shy of the CDR3 end, and the germline J gene is used to complete it. In the same sample, other DNA sequences code for this CDR3. The chain recombines TRBV19 with TRBJ2-7; D gene ambiguous. The ends were cut back, 2 bases at V and 3 bases at J, with 6 bases in the middle. The CDR3 loop spans 12 amino acids. Germline CDR1 FNHDT, CDR2 SITEND (reference sequence). The covered CDR3 bases are TGTGCCAGCAGTATTAGGGTCTATGAACAGTAC. Protein sequence: CASSIRVYEQY. The whole CDR3 protein is CASSIRVYEQYF.

In the case of this clone: Mouse germline and gene names are used. From the germline J gene comes the end of the CDR3, since the read stops 1 residue before it. The chain employs TRBV13-3 and TRBJ1-1, with no clear D. The CDR3 sequence is 13 residues long. Germline CDR1 reads NNHDY; CDR2 reads SYVADS. V was pared by 1 base and J by 4 bases, with 8 bases between. The CDR3 spells CASSDWEGTEVFF. The CDR3 DNA, read in part, is TGTGCCAGCAGTGATTGGGAAGGCACAGAAGTCTTC.

Regarding this clone: The genes are named according to mouse. The read terminates 1 residue before the CDR3 end, so the remaining end is supplied by the germline J gene. This chain joins TRBV15 and TRBJ2-3; 10 bases match TRBD1. The J segment lost 2 bases and the V segment lost 5 bases, leaving 4 bases of the junction unmatched. CDR1 and CDR2 from the germline V gene are SGHND and FRSKSL. The CDR3 length is 15 residues. CDR3 DNA (partial): TGTGCCAGCAGTACCGGGACAGGGGCTGCAGAAACGCTGTAT. The encoded protein is CASSTGTGAAETLY. The full CDR3 sequence reads CASSTGTGAAETLYF.

Notes on this clone: Gene names refer to mouse genes. The read is 1 residue too short to cover the CDR3 end, so that end is filled in from the germline J gene. The chain uses TRBV15 and TRBJ2-7, with D possibly called TRBD1 or TRBD2 (5 bases each). Germline V CDR1 and CDR2: SGHND, FRSKSL. With 2 bases removed from V and 0 bases from J, the gap between germline ends came to 8 bases. CDR3 length: 14 residues. The CDR3 spells CASSLRGSSYEQYF. Incomplete CDR3 DNA: TGTGCCAGCAGTTTACGGGGGAGCTCCTATGAACAGTAC.

This clone was observed a handful of times. Germline and genes: mouse. The missing CDR3 end, 1 residue past where the read stops, is filled in from the germline J gene. The chain joins TRBV13-2 to TRBJ2-7; D may be TRBD1 (6 bases). The CDR3 is 13 amino acids. V lost 0 bases, J lost 2 bases, and 6 bases lay in between. Germline lookup yields CDR1 NNHNN and CDR2 SYGAGS (reference sequence). CDR3 region: CASGDGTAYEQYF. CDR3 DNA, as far as it was read: TGTGCCAGCGGTGATGGGACAGCCTATGAACAGTAC.

Concerning this clone: Mouse names are used for the genes. CDR3: CASSLQGKNSPLYF. Incomplete CDR3 DNA: TGTGCCAGCAGCTTACAGGGGAAAAATTCGCCCCTCTAC. The chain couples TRBV3 to TRBJ1-6; a possible D gene is TRBD1 (6 bases). The read gets to within 1 residue of the CDR3 end, and the germline J gene fills in the rest. TRBJ1-6 is an ORF; its function is uncertain. V was trimmed by 2 bases and J by 7 bases, leaving 9 bases between them. Germline CDR1 is SNHLY and CDR2 is FYNGKV (reference sequence). The CDR3 spans 14 residues.

As to this clone: The gene symbols are mouse symbols. The CDR3 end is not reached by the read, which stops 1 residue before it; the germline J gene fills it in. V gene TRBV26 combines with J gene TRBJ2-1; 10 nucleotides line up with TRBD1. From germline, CDR1 is KGHPV and CDR2 FQNQEV (reference sequence). Losses at the gene ends were 0 bases for V and 7 bases for J; bases not matched to a gene: 0. The CDR3 consists of 14 residues. CDR3 sequence: CASSLSTGGAEQFF. The DNA read from the CDR3 is TGTGCCAGCAGTCTGTCGACAGGGGGCGCTGAGCAGTTC. The full variable domain, its missing parts supplied by reference TRBV26 and TRBJ2-1, is NSKVIQTPRYLVKGQGQKAKMRCIPEKGHPVVFWYQQNKNNEFKFLINFQNQEVLQQIDMTEKRFSAECPSNSPCSLEIQSSEAGDSALYLCASSLSTGGAEQFFGPGTRLTVL.

In this sample, this clone turned up a few times. Genes and germline are mouse. The read terminates 1 residue ahead of where the CDR3 ends, so the germline J gene completes it. V and J are TRBV4 and TRBJ2-7, with 8 bases identical to TRBD1. After removal of 4 bases from V and 2 bases from J, the junction contained 4 bases not matched to a gene. The CDR3 sequence is 14 residues long. Germline V gene lookup returns CDR1 LGHDT and CDR2 YNNKQL (reference sequence). CDR3 bases read: TGTGCCAGCAGCTCAGGACAGGGACCCTATGAACAGTAC. Protein product: CASSSGQGPYEQY. In full, the CDR3 is CASSSGQGPYEQYF.